Below are 32 T cell receptor beta chains sequenced from a single sample in a study of T cell changes during pregnancy in multiple sclerosis. Assay: immunoSEQ multiplex PCR; the TCRdb copy retains only in-frame clones and omits some. The repertoire holds tens of thousands of clones, with around 92% as singletons. The material was peripheral blood, obtained in the third trimester of pregnancy. These receptors were collected from a female donor in good health, enrolled as a control in a pregnancy study.

This clone was counted a few times. The chain links TRBV28 to TRBJ2-3; D is unclear. Germline CDR1 and CDR2: MDHEN and SYDVKM. This CDR3 spans 12 amino acids. Trimming shortened V by 3 bases and J by 6 bases, and 7 bases separated the two germline ends. The CDR3 coding sequence is TGTGCCAGCAGTTTTGTCCCTGATACGCAGTATTTT. Its translation is CASSFVPDTQYF. Full variable domain (remainder filled in from reference TRBV28 and TRBJ2-3): DVKVTQSSRYLVKRTGEKVFLECVQDMDHENMFWYRQDPGLGLRLIYFSYDVKMKEKGDIPEGYSVSREKKERFSLILESASTNQTSMYLCASSFVPDTQYFGPGTRLTVL.

The rearrangement joins TRBV10-3 to TRBJ1-5; D may be TRBD1 (5 bases). The CDR3 length is 16 residues. The germline V gene has CDR1 ENHRY and CDR2 SYGVKD. V was cut by 3 bases and J by 4 bases, with 16 bases left in between. In DNA form, the CDR3 reads TGTGCCATCAGTGAAAGGCTAGGGGCAGAAAATCAGCCCCAGCATTTT. This codes for CAISERLGAENQPQHF.

V and J are TRBV7-2 and TRBJ2-5, with 7 positions matching TRBD1. Trimming cost V 5 bases and J 4 bases; bases outside gene matches: 10. Germline CDR1 reads SGHTA; CDR2 reads FQGNSA. This CDR3 spans 15 amino acids. CDR3 nucleotides: TGTGCCAGCAGCCAGAGGACAGGCGGTGGAGAGACCCAGTACTTC. It is translated as CASSQRTGGGETQYF. Combining the CDR3 with reference TRBV7-2 and TRBJ2-5 gives the whole variable domain GAGVSQSPSNKVTEKGKDVELRCDPISGHTALYWYRQSLGQGLEFLIYFQGNSAPDKSGLPSDRFSAERTGGSVSTLTIQRTQQEDSAVYLCASSQRTGGGETQYFGPGTRLLVL.

The V and J genes are TRBV18 and TRBJ1-3; 7 bases align to TRBD1. The CDR3 runs to 15 residues. The ends lost 2 bases at V and 4 bases at J; junction bases unmatched: 5. Germline CDR1 KGHSH, CDR2 LQKENI. CDR3 loop: CASSPDRDYGNTIYF. CDR3 nucleotides: TGTGCCAGCTCACCAGACAGGGATTACGGAAACACCATATATTTT.

The chain couples TRBV27 to TRBJ2-7, with a possible D match to TRBD1 (6 bases). Germline V gene sequence: CDR1 MNHEY, CDR2 SMNVEV (reference sequence). CDR3 length equals 17 residues. V was trimmed by 5 bases and J by 2 bases, leaving 22 bases between them. CDR3 DNA sequence: TGTGCCAGCAGTGCGCTAACCGGGACACATTATCCCTACGAGCAGTACTTC. This gives the protein CASSALTGTHYPYEQYF.

The chain recombines TRBV6-6 with TRBJ2-2; 7 positions agree with TRBD2. The trim removed 4 bases at V and 7 bases at J, leaving 12 bases unmatched. CDR1 is MNHNY, CDR2 SVGAGI, per germline (reference sequence). The CDR3 sequence is 16 residues long. CDR3: CASSFPGTSGGGELFF. The CDR3 DNA reads TGTGCCAGCAGTTTTCCCGGGACCTCGGGAGGCGGGGAGCTGTTTTTT.

The chain couples TRBV6-5 to TRBJ2-7; 7 positions match TRBD1. This CDR3 has 15 amino acids. Unmatched junction bases numbered 8, after V lost 0 bases and J lost 6 bases. Germline lookup yields CDR1 MNHEY and CDR2 SVGAGI. In DNA, the CDR3 is TGTGCCAGCAGTTACTCCCGACAGGGAGTGGGCGAGCAGTACTTC. Amino acids: CASSYSRQGVGEQYF.

The V and J genes are TRBV5-8 and TRBJ1-1; the D is unclear. V was clipped by 4 bases and J by 0 bases, with 16 bases between them. The CDR3 has 16 residues. Germline CDR1 SGHTS, CDR2 YDEGEE. The CDR3 sequence: CASSPGEGSVNTEAFF. The DNA for the CDR3 is TGTGCCAGCAGCCCGGGTGAGGGTTCGGTGAACACTGAAGCTTTCTTT.

The chain combines TRBV7-8 with TRBJ1-2; no definite D call. V lost 1 base and J 4 bases, leaving 16 bases between the germline ends. This CDR3 has 16 residues. Per germline, CDR1 SGHVS and CDR2 FQNEAQ. This CDR3 is CASSLGYGLEGYGYTF. The CDR3 DNA reads TGTGCCAGCAGCTTAGGCTACGGACTAGAGGGCTATGGCTACACCTTC.

This chain connects TRBV11-2 to TRBJ2-2; 7 bases are a match to TRBD1. The CDR3 is 15 amino acids. Germline V lookup: CDR1 SGHAT, CDR2 FQNNGV. The V gene end was trimmed by 5 bases and the J gene end by 7 bases; junction bases not matched to a gene: 10. CDR3 sequence (DNA): TGTGCCAGCAGCACTTCCCCGACAGGGCTCGGGGAGCTGTTTTTT. It is translated as CASSTSPTGLGELFF.

The V gene is TRBV27, the J gene TRBJ1-6; D may be TRBD1 (5 bases). Trimming pared 2 bases from V and 2 bases from J, leaving 16 bases between. Germline V gene lookup returns CDR1 MNHEY and CDR2 SMNVEV (reference sequence). There are 18 residues in the CDR3. The CDR3 bases are TGTGCCAGCAGTTTAATGTCGTGGGGGGGAGCCTATAATTCACCCCTCCACTTT. It translates to CASSLMSWGGAYNSPLHF.

The J gene is TRBJ1-4, the V gene TRBV6-1, with 7 bases identical to TRBD1. Germline CDR1 is MNHNS and CDR2 is SASEGT. The J segment lost 7 bases and the V segment lost 7 bases, leaving 6 bases of the junction unmatched. The CDR3 length is 13 residues. CDR3 in amino acids: CASKGGLGEKLFF. DNA of the CDR3: TGTGCCAGCAAAGGGGGCTTGGGTGAAAAACTGTTTTTT.

The V call is TRBV7-3, the J call TRBJ2-1; D may be TRBD2 (6 bases). Germline CDR1 SGHTA, CDR2 FQGTGA. The CDR3 length is 15 residues. With 5 bases removed from V and 4 bases from J, the gap between germline ends came to 15 bases. CDR3 sequence (DNA): TGTGCCAGCAGCCTACGGAGGGCCGAGTACAATGAGCAGTTCTTC. Translation gives CASSLRRAEYNEQFF.

This rearrangement joins TRBV18 to TRBJ2-1, with D uncertain. V was trimmed by 4 bases and J by 0 bases, leaving 7 bases between them. CDR3 size: 14 residues. Germline V gene data show CDR1 as KGHSH and CDR2 as LQKENI. CDR3: CASSQLGSYNEQFF. In DNA, the CDR3 is TGTGCCAGCTCACAGCTAGGCTCCTACAATGAGCAGTTCTTC.

In its sample, this clone was seen once. The chain is built from TRBV15 and TRBJ2-5; 9 bases are shared with TRBD1. J gave up 4 bases and V 5 bases, and 5 bases lay outside the gene matches. The CDR3 is 14 amino acids. In germline, CDR1 is LNHNV, CDR2 YYDKDF (reference sequence). The CDR3 spells CATSAPGQGETQYF. Here the CDR3 DNA reads TGTGCCACCAGCGCCCCGGGACAGGGAGAGACCCAGTACTTC.

The chain joins TRBV6-5 to TRBJ1-4; TRBD1 agrees at 11 bases. The CDR3 loop spans 14 amino acids. V was pared by 5 bases and J by 9 bases, with 5 bases of the junction left unmatched. In germline, CDR1 is MNHEY, CDR2 SVGAGI. The CDR3 region has the DNA TGTGCCAGCAGTACTCGGGACAGGGGGAAAAAACTGTTTTTT. This translates into CASSTRDRGKKLFF.

J is TRBJ2-1 and V is TRBV29-1; 12 bases are shared with TRBD2. With 3 bases clipped from V and 2 bases from J, the junction kept 2 bases outside the gene matches. CDR1 SQVTM and CDR2 ANQGSEA come from the germline V gene. The length of the CDR3 is 15 residues. The CDR3 bases are TGCAGCGTTGAGACTAGCGGGAGACCCTACAATGAGCAGTTCTTC. It codes for CSVETSGRPYNEQFF.

CDR3 loop: CASSQEGGVRTDTQYF. The CDR3 region has the DNA TGCGCCAGCAGCCAAGAGGGCGGGGTGCGTACAGATACGCAGTATTTT. V is TRBV4-1 and J is TRBJ2-3; D perhaps matches TRBD2 (6 bases). Germline values: CDR1 MGHRA, CDR2 YSYEKL. V was pared by 0 bases and J by 3 bases, with 13 bases between. This CDR3 has 16 amino acids.

The chain links TRBV9 to TRBJ2-1; 8 bases are shared with TRBD1. Looked up from germline, CDR1 is SGDLS and CDR2 is YYNGEE. After removal of 3 bases from V and 9 bases from J, the junction contained 8 bases not matched to a gene. CDR3 length: 14 amino acids. CDR3 nucleotides: TGTGCCAGCAGCGGAGGGACAGGCTACGGTGAGCAGTTCTTC. This gives the protein CASSGGTGYGEQFF.

The chain couples TRBV6-1 to TRBJ2-5; TRBD1 matches at 8 bases. The tail of the sequence fits TRBJ2-7 better, so the J call may be wrong. CDR3 length: 14 amino acids. CDR1 is MNHNS, CDR2 SASEGT, per germline. The CDR3 DNA reads TGTGCCACCAAGAGGGGACAGGTTGACGGCGAGCAGTACTTC. Its translation: CATKRGQVDGEQYF.

The chain links TRBV2 to TRBJ1-1, with TRBD1 matching over 7 bases. V shed 8 bases, J shed 5 bases, and the junction held 8 bases outside the gene matches. The CDR3 loop spans 13 amino acids. Germline V gene lookup returns CDR1 SNHLY and CDR2 FYNNEI. In nucleotides, the CDR3 is TGTGCCAGCGGGGACAGCTTAGGTACTGAAGCTTTCTTT. The encoded protein is CASGDSLGTEAFF.

The genes are TRBV27 and TRBJ2-7; D may be TRBD2 (5 bases). V was shortened by 0 bases and J by 2 bases, with 11 bases between the two germline ends. CDR1 and CDR2 from the germline V gene are MNHEY and SMNVEV (reference sequence). The CDR3 has 15 residues. The CDR3 protein is CASSLSGRGTYEQYF. As DNA, the CDR3 is TGTGCCAGCAGTTTATCGGGGAGAGGGACCTACGAGCAGTACTTC.

The rearrangement links TRBV11-2 to TRBJ1-2, with a tentative D call TRBD1 (6 bases). Germline CDR1 and CDR2: SGHAT and FQNNGV. This CDR3 comprises 15 residues. V lost 0 bases to trimming and J lost 7 bases, with 15 bases between them. The CDR3, as DNA: TGTGCCAGCAGCTTAGATTTCAGGGGTACCAGTGGCTACACCTTC. Amino acid sequence: CASSLDFRGTSGYTF. Together with reference TRBV11-2 and TRBJ1-2, the CDR3 gives the full variable domain: EAGVAQSPRYKIIEKRQSVAFWCNPISGHATLYWYQQILGQGPKLLIQFQNNGVVDDSQLPKDRFSAERLKGVDSTLKIQPAKLEDSAVYLCASSLDFRGTSGYTFGSGTRLTVV.

The chain carries TRBV7-2 and TRBJ1-2, with 8 bases aligning to TRBD1. Germline lookup yields CDR1 SGHTA and CDR2 FQGNSA. Trimming at V came to 5 bases and at J to 2 bases, leaving 13 bases not matched to a gene. The length of the CDR3 is 17 residues. The CDR3 region has the DNA TGTGCCAGCAGCCCCTCGGTGGACAGGGTGAGGAACTATGGCTACACCTTC. Its translation is CASSPSVDRVRNYGYTF.

This chain links TRBV19 with TRBJ2-7, with D tentatively TRBD2 (6 bases). The CDR3 covers 15 residues. V dropped 5 bases and J dropped 3 bases, with 17 bases sitting between them. Germline V lookup: CDR1 LNHDA, CDR2 SQIVND (reference sequence). CDR3: CASSSNGGSDYEQYF. The CDR3 DNA reads TGTGCCAGTAGTTCAAACGGGGGTTCGGACTACGAGCAGTACTTC.

J is TRBJ2-7 and V is TRBV28; maybe TRBD2 (7 bases). V was trimmed by 7 bases and J by 2 bases, leaving 21 bases between them. In germline, CDR1 is MDHEN, CDR2 SYDVKM. CDR3 length: 16 amino acids. CDR3 nucleotides: TGTGCCAGCACCCCGGTTGGGGGAGGGGGACCCTACGAGCAGTACTTC. It encodes CASTPVGGGGPYEQYF.

Here the CDR3 reads CASSGRGGETQYF. The DNA for the CDR3 is TGTGCCAGCAGTGGGCGGGGGGGAGAGACCCAGTACTTC. This chain links TRBV6-1 with TRBJ2-5, with TRBD2 identical over 9 bases. The CDR3 runs to 13 residues. Unmatched junction bases numbered 1, after V lost 4 bases and J lost 4 bases. CDR1 is MNHNS, CDR2 SASEGT, per germline.

The rearrangement uses TRBV4-2 and TRBJ1-4; weak D call: TRBD1 (6 bases). The germline V and J ends were trimmed by 5 bases and 7 bases, with 14 bases remaining between them. Germline V gene data show CDR1 as LGHNA and CDR2 as YNFKEQ. This CDR3 has 14 residues. CDR3 amino acids: CASSKNRVGEKLFF. CDR3 coding DNA: TGTGCCAGCAGCAAAAACAGGGTCGGTGAAAAACTGTTTTTT.

The rearrangement uses TRBV30 and TRBJ2-2, with 7 bases identical to TRBD1. With 0 bases clipped from V and 7 bases from J, the junction kept 8 bases outside the gene matches. The CDR3 consists of 15 residues. CDR1 and CDR2 (germline): GTSNPN, SVGIG (reference sequence). This chain's CDR3 is CAWSVPQGWNGELFF. The CDR3 region has the DNA TGTGCCTGGAGTGTCCCACAGGGGTGGAACGGGGAGCTGTTTTTT.

The V call is TRBV28, the J call TRBJ2-1, with D tentatively TRBD2 (7 bases). Trimming pared 7 bases from V and 9 bases from J, leaving 19 bases between. The V gene's germline CDR1 is MDHEN and CDR2 SYDVKM. This CDR3 has 14 residues. The CDR3 loop is CASNRGLADSEQFF. The CDR3 bases are TGTGCCAGCAACCGGGGGCTAGCGGATAGTGAGCAGTTCTTC.

The CDR3 is CSVERQGGTSYTF. Here the CDR3 DNA reads TGCAGCGTTGAACGGCAGGGCGGTACAAGCTACACCTTC. V gene TRBV29-1 combines with J gene TRBJ1-2; perhaps TRBD1 as D (5 bases). Trimming took 2 bases from V and 9 from J, leaving 16 bases between them. The CDR3 covers 13 residues. Germline assignment: CDR1 SQVTM and CDR2 ANQGSEA.

The gene calls are TRBV5-5 and TRBJ1-1; 7 bases fit TRBD1. The CDR3 runs to 14 residues. V was pared by 4 bases and J by 0 bases, with 3 bases of the junction left unmatched. Germline V CDR1 and CDR2: SGHKS, YYEKEE (reference sequence). The CDR3 is CASSLGGLNTEAFF. The CDR3 DNA sequence: TGTGCCAGCAGCCTAGGGGGCCTGAACACTGAAGCTTTCTTT.